Described below is a single TCR beta chain sequence and its context. The data were obtained in a study of blood T cell repertoires in COVID-19. The method was immunoSEQ multiplex PCR; TCRdb's version includes in-frame clones alone and lacks a portion of them. The repertoire holds 400,000 to 550,000 clones, 70% to 90% seen once, with nearly 2% in the top ten. The TCR originated in a woman aged 18-29 years with acute COVID-19. The sequencing input was PBMCs or T cells enriched from blood (not recorded which).

The CDR3 DNA reads TGCAGTGCTAGTCAGGGGTTCACTGAAGCTTTCTTT. Residues: CSASQGFTEAFF. The chain recombines TRBV20-1 with TRBJ1-1; D perhaps matches TRBD1 (6 bases). V lost 3 bases to trimming and J lost 4 bases, with 9 bases between them. This CDR3 has 12 amino acids. CDR1 is DFQATT, CDR2 SNEGSKA, per germline (reference sequence).